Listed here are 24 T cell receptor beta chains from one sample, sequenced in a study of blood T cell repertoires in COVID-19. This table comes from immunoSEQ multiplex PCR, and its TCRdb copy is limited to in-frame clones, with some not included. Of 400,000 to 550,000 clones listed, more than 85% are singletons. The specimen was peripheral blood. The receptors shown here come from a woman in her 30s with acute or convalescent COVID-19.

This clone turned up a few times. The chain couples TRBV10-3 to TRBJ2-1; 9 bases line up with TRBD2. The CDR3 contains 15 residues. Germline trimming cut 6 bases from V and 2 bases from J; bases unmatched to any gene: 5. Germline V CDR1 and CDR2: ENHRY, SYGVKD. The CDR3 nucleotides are TGTGCCATCAGGAGCGGGGGGCAGACCTACAATGAGCAGTTCTTC. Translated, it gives CAIRSGGQTYNEQFF.

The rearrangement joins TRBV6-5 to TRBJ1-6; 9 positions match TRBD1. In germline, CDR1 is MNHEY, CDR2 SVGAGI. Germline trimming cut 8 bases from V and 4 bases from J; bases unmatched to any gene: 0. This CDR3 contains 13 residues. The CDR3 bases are TGTGCCAGCGGGACAGGGTATAATTCACCCCTCCACTTT. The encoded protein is CASGTGYNSPLHF.

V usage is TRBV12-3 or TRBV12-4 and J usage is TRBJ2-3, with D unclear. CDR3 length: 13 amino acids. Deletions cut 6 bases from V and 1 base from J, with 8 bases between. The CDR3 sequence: CASRPRGTDTQYF. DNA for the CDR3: TGTGCCAGCAGACCCCGGGGCACAGATACGCAGTATTTT.

The CDR3 reads CASSLTGPEQYF. CDR3 sequence (DNA): TGTGCCAGCAGCTTAACAGGGCCCGAGCAGTACTTC. The genes are TRBV5-5 and TRBJ2-7; D is perhaps TRBD1 (6 bases). With 2 bases removed from V and 6 bases from J, the gap between germline ends came to 9 bases. Per germline, CDR1 SGHKS and CDR2 YYEKEE (reference sequence). This CDR3 region has 12 residues.

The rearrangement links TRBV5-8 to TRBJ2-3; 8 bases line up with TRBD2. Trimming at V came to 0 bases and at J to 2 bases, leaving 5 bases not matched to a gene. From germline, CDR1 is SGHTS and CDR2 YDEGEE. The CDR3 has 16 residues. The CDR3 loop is CASSLDDGGATDTQYF. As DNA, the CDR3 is TGTGCCAGCAGCTTGGACGACGGGGGGGCCACAGATACGCAGTATTTT.

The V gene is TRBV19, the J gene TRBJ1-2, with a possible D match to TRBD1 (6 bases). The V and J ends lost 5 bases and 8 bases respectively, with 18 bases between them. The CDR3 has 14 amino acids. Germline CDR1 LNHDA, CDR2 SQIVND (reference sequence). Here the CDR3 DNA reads TGTGCCAGTAGTCCATCCGGGACAACGAGGGGCTACACCTTC. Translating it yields CASSPSGTTRGYTF. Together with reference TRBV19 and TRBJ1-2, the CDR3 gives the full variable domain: DGGITQSPKYLFRKEGQNVTLSCEQNLNHDAMYWYRQDPGQGLRLIYYSQIVNDFQKGDIAEGYSVSREKKESFPLTVTSAQKNPTAFYLCASSPSGTTRGYTFGSGTRLTVV.

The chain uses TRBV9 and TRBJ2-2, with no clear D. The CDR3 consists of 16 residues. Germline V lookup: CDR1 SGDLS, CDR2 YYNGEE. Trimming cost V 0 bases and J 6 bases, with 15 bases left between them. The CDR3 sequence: CASSVELSLSAGELFF. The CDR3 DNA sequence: TGTGCCAGCAGCGTAGAATTGAGCTTGTCGGCCGGGGAGCTGTTTTTT.

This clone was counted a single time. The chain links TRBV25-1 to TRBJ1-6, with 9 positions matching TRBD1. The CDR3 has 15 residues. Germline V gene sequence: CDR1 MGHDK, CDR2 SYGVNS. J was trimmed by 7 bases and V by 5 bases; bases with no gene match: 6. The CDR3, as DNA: TGTGCCAGCAGTAACAACAGGGGGCAGAATTCACCCCTCCACTTT. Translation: CASSNNRGQNSPLHF.

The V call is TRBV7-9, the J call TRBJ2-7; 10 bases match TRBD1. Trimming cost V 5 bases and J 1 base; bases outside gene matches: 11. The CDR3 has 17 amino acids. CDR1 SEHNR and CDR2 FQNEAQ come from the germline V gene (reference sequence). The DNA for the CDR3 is TGTGCCAGCAGCCGCGGGACAGGGGCAATAGGATCCTACGAGCAGTACTTC. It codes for CASSRGTGAIGSYEQYF.

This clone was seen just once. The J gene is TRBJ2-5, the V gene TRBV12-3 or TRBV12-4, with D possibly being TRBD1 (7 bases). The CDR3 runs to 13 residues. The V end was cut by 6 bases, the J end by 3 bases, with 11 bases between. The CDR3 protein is CASSAGQKETQYF. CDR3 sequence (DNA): TGTGCCAGCAGCGCGGGACAGAAAGAGACCCAGTACTTC.

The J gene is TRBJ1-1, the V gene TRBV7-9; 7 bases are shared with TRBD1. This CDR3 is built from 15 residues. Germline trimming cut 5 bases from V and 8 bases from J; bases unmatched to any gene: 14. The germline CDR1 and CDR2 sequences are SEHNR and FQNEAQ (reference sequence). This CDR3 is CASSLEATGKLEAFF. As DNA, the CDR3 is TGTGCCAGCAGCCTCGAAGCGACAGGGAAGCTCGAAGCTTTCTTT.

In DNA form, the CDR3 reads TGCGCCAGCAGCTTGGGACAGCCCCCACTCCCCCAGCATTTT. Translating gives CASSLGQPPLPQHF. The chain carries TRBV5-1 and TRBJ1-5, with D possibly being TRBD1 (5 bases). The CDR3 extends over 14 amino acids. Trimming pared 0 bases from V and 10 bases from J, leaving 14 bases between. Germline CDR1 is SGHRS and CDR2 is YFSETQ. Full variable domain (rest looked up from reference TRBV5-1 and TRBJ1-5): KAGVTQTPRYLIKTRGQQVTLSCSPISGHRSVSWYQQTPGQGLQFLFEYFSETQRNKGNFPGRFSGRQFSNSRSEMNVSTLELGDSALYLCASSLGQPPLPQHFGDGTRLSIL.

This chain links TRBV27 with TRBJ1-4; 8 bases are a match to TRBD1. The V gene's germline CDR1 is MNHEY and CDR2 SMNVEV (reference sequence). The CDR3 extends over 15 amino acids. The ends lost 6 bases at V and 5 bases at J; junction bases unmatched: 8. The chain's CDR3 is CASSPPRTGNEKLFF. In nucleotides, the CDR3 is TGTGCCAGCAGCCCTCCCCGGACAGGGAATGAAAAACTGTTTTTT.

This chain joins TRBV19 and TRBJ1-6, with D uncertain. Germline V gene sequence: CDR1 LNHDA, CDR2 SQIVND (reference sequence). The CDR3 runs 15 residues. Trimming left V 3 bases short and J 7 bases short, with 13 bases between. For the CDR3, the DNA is TGTGCCAGTAGTATTTCGCAGGTCTTAAATTCACCCCTCCACTTT. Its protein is CASSISQVLNSPLHF.

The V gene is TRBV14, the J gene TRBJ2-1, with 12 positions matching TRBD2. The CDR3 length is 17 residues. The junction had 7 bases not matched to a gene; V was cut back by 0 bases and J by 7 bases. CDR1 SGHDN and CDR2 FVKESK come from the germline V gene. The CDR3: CASSQDLAGGRRNEQFF. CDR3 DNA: TGTGCCAGCAGCCAAGACCTAGCGGGGGGGCGGCGGAATGAGCAGTTCTTC. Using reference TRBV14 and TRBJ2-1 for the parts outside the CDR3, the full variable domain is EAGVTQFPSHSVIEKGQTVTLRCDPISGHDNLYWYRRVMGKEIKFLLHFVKESKQDESGMPNNRFLAERTGGTYSTLKVQPAELEDSGVYFCASSQDLAGGRRNEQFFGPGTRLTVL.

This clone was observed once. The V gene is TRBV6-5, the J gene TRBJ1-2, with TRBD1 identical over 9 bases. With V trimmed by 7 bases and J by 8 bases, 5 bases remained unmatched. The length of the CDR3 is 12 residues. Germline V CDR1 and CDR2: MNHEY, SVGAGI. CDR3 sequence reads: CASNTGGDGYTF. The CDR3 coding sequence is TGTGCCAGCAATACAGGGGGCGACGGCTACACCTTC.

This CDR3 is CASSRRRGNPNYGYTF. The CDR3 DNA follows: TGTGCCAGCAGCCGGAGGAGGGGTAATCCGAACTATGGCTACACCTTC. The gene calls are TRBV5-6 and TRBJ1-2; D may be TRBD1 (5 bases). The CDR3 loop spans 16 amino acids. The germline V gene encodes CDR1 SGHDT and CDR2 YYEEEE. V lost 4 bases and J lost 2, with 18 bases in between.

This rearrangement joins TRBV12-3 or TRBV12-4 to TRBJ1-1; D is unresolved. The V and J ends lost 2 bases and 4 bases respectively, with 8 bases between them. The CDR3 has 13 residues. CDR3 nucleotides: TGTGCCAGCAGTTTAACATCTGGCACTGAAGCTTTCTTT. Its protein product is CASSLTSGTEAFF.

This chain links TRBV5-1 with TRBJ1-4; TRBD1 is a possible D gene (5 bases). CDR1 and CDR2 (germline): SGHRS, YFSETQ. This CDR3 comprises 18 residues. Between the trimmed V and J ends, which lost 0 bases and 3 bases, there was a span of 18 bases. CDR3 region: CASSLDHGGIIANEKLFF. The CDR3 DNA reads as TGCGCCAGCAGCTTGGATCACGGGGGGATTATCGCTAATGAAAAACTGTTTTTT.

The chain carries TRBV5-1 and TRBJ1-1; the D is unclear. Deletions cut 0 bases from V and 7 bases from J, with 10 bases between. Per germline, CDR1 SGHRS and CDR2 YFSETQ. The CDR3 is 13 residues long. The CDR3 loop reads CASSLAGGFEAFF. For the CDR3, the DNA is TGCGCCAGCAGCTTGGCGGGAGGGTTTGAAGCTTTCTTT. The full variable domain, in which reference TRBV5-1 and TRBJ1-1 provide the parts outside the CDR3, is KAGVTQTPRYLIKTRGQQVTLSCSPISGHRSVSWYQQTPGQGLQFLFEYFSETQRNKGNFPGRFSGRQFSNSRSEMNVSTLELGDSALYLCASSLAGGFEAFFGQGTRLTVV.

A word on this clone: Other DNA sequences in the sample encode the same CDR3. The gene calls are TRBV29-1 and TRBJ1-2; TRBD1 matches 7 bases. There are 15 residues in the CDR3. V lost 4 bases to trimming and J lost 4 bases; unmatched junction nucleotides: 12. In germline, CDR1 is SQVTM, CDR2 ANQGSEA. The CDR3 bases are TGCAGCGTTGTACGGGGAGGACAGGAACCCTATGGCTACACCTTC. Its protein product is CSVVRGGQEPYGYTF. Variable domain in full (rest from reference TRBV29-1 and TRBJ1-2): SAVISQKPSRDICQRGTSLTIQCQVDSQVTMMFWYRQQPGQSLTLIATANQGSEATYESGFVIDKFPISRPNLTFSTLTVSNMSPEDSSIYLCSVVRGGQEPYGYTFGSGTRLTVV.

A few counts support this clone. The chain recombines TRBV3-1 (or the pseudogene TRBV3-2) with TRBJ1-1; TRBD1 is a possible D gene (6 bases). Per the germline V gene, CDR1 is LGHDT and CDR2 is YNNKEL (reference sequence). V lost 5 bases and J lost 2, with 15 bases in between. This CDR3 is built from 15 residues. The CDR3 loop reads CASSESPGQNTEAFF. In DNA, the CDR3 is TGTGCCAGCAGCGAGTCTCCGGGACAAAACACTGAAGCTTTCTTT.

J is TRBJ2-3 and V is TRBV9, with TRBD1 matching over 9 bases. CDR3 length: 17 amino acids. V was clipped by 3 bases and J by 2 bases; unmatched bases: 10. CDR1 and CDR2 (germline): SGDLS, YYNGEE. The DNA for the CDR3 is TGTGCCAGCAGCGGAGGGACCGGGACAGGGTACACAGATACGCAGTATTTT. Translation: CASSGGTGTGYTDTQYF.

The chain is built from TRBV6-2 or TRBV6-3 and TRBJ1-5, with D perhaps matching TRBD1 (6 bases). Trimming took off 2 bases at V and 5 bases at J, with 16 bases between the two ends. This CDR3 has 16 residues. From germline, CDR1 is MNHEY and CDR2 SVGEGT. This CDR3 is CASSYGQTGIYQPQHF. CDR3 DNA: TGTGCCAGCAGTTACGGTCAGACAGGAATTTATCAGCCCCAGCATTTT.